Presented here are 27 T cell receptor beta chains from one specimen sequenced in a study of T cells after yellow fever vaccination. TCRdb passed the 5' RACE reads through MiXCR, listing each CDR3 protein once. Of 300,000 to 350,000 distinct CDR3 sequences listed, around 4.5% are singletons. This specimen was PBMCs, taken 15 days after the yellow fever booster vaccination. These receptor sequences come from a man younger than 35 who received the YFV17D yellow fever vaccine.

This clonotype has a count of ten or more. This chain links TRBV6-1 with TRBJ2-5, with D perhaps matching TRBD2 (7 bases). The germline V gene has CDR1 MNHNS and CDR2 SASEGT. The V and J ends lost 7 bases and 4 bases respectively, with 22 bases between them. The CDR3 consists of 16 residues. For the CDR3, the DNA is TGTGCCAGCAAGATACTGCGGGGGCCGGTTGGAGAGACCCAGTACTTC. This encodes CASKILRGPVGETQYF.

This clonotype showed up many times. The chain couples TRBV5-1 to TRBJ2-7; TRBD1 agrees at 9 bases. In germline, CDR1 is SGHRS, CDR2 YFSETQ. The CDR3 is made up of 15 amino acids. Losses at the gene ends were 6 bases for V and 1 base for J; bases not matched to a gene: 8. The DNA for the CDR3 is TGCGCCAGCAATCGGGGACAGGGTGTTTCCTACGAGCAGTACTTC. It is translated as CASNRGQGVSYEQYF.

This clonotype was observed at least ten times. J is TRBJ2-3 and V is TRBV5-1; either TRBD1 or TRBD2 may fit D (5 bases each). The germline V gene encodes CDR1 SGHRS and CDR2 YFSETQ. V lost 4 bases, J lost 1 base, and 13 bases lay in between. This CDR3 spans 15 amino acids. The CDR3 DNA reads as TGCGCCAGCAGCCCCGTCGGGGACGGCACAGATACGCAGTATTTT. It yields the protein CASSPVGDGTDTQYF.

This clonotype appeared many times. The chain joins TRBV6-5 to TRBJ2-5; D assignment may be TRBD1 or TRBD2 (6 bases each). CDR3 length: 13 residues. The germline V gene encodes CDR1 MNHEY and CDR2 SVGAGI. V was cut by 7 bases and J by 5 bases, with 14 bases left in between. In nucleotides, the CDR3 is TGTGCCAGCATGGGGGGCGCGGTGGAGACCCAGTACTTC. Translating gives CASMGGAVETQYF.

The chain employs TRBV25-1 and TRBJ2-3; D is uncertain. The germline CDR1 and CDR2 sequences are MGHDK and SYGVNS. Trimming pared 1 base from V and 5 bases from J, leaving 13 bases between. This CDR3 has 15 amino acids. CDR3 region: CASSEWPALVDTQYF. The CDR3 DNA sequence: TGTGCCAGCAGTGAATGGCCAGCATTAGTAGATACGCAGTATTTT.

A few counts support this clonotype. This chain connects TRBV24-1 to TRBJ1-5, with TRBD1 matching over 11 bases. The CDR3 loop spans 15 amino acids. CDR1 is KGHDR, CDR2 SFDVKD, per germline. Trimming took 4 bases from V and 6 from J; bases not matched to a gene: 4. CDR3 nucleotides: TGTGCCACCAGTGAGCACGGACAGGGGGCTCAGCCCCAGCATTTT. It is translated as CATSEHGQGAQPQHF.

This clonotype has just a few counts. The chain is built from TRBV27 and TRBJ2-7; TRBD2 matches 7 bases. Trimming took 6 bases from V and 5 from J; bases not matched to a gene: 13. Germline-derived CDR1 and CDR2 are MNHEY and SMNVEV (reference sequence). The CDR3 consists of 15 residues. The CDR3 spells CASSTFGGLGDEQYF. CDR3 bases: TGTGCCAGCAGCACCTTCGGGGGGTTGGGTGACGAGCAGTACTTC.

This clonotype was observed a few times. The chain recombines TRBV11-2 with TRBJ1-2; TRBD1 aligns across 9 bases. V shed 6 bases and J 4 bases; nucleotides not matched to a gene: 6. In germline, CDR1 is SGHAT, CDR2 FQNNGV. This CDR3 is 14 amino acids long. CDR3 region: CASRRDRESYGYTF. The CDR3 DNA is TGTGCCAGCAGACGGGACAGGGAGAGCTATGGCTACACCTTC.

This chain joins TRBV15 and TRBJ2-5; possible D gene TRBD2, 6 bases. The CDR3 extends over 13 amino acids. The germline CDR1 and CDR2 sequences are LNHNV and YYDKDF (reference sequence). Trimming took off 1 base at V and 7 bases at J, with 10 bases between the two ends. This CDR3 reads CATSRAAEGTQYF. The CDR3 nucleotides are TGTGCCACCAGCAGAGCGGCGGAGGGGACCCAGTACTTC.

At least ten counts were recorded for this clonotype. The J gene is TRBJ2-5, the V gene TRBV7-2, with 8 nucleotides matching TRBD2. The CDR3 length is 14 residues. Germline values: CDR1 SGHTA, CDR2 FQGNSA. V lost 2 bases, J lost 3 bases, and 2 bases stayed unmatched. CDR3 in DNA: TGTGCCAGCAGCTTACATAGCGGGAAAGAGACCCAGTACTTC. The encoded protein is CASSLHSGKETQYF.

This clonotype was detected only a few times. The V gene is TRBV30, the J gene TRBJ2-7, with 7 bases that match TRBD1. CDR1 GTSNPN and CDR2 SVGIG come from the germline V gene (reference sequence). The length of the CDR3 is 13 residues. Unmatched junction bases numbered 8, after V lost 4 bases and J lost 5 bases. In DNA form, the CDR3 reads TGTGCCTGGACCCAAACAGGGGCCCACGAGCAGTACTTC. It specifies CAWTQTGAHEQYF.

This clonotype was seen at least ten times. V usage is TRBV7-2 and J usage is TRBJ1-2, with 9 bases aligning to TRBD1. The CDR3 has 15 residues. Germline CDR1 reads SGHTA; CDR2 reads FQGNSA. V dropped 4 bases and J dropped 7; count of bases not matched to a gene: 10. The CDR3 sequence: CASSSPGGTGSGYTF. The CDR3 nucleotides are TGTGCCAGCAGCTCACCGGGCGGGACAGGGTCTGGCTACACCTTC.

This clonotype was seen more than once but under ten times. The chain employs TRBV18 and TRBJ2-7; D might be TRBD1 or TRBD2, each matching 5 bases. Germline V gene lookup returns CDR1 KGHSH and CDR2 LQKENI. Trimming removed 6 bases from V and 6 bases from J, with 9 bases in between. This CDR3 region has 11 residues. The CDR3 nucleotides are TGTGCCAGCTCCCAGGGACCCGAGCAGTACTTC. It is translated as CASSQGPEQYF.

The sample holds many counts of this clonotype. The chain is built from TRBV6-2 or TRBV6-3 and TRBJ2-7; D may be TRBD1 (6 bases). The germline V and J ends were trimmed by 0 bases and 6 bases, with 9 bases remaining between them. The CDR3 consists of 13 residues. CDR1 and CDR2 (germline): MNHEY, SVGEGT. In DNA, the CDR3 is TGTGCCAGCAGTTACTCACAGGGTGGCGAGCAGTACGTC. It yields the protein CASSYSQGGEQYV.

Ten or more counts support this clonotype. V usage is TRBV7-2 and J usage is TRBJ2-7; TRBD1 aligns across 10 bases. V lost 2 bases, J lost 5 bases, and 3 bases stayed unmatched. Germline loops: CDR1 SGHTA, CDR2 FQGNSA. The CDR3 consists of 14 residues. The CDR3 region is CASSLWDRGHEQYF. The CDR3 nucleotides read TGTGCCAGCAGCTTATGGGACAGGGGCCACGAGCAGTACTTC.

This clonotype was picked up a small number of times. CDR3 coding DNA: TGTGCCAGCAGCCCGAATTTAGCCGAGCAGTTCTTC. This translates into CASSPNLAEQFF. The chain combines TRBV5-4 with TRBJ2-1; D uncertain. The germline CDR1 and CDR2 sequences are SGHNT and YYREEE (reference sequence). V was shortened by 4 bases and J by 10 bases, with 12 bases between the two germline ends. This CDR3 spans 12 amino acids. Full variable domain (missing parts from reference TRBV5-4 and TRBJ2-1): ETGVTQSPTHLIKTRGQQVTLRCSSQSGHNTVSWYQQALGQGPQFIFQYYREEENGRGNFPPRFSGLQFPNYSSELNVNALELDDSALYLCASSPNLAEQFFGPGTRLTVL.

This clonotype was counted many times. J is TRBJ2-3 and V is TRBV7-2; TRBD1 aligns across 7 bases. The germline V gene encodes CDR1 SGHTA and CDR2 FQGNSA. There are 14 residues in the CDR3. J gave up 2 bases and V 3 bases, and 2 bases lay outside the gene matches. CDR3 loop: CASSFTGVTDTQYF. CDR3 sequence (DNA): TGTGCCAGCAGCTTCACAGGGGTCACAGATACGCAGTATTTT.

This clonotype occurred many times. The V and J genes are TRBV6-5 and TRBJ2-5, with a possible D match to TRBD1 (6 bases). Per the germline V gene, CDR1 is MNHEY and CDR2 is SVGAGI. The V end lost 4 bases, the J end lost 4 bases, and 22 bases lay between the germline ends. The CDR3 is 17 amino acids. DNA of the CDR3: TGTGCCAGCAGTTCCCCAATAATTTCAGGGGTGGGAGAGACCCAGTACTTC. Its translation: CASSSPIISGVGETQYF.

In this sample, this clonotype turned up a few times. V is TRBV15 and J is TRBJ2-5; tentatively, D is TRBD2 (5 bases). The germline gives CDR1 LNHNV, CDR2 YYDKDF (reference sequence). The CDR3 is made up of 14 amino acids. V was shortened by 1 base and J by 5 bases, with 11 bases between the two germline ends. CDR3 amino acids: CATSRVLATETQYF. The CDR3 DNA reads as TGTGCCACCAGCAGAGTTCTAGCTACGGAGACCCAGTACTTC.

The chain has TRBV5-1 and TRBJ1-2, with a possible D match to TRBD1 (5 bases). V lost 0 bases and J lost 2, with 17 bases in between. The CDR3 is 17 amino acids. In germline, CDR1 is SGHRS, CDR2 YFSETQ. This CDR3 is CASSLAGGTTANYGYTF. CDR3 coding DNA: TGCGCCAGCAGCTTGGCGGGAGGGACGACAGCGAACTATGGCTACACCTTC.

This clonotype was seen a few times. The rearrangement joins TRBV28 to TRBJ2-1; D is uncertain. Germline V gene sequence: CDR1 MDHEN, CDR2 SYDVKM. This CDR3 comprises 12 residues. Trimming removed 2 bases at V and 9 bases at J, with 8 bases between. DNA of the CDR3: TGTGCCAGCAGTTTACTCCGTGGTGAGCAGTTCTTC. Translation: CASSLLRGEQFF.

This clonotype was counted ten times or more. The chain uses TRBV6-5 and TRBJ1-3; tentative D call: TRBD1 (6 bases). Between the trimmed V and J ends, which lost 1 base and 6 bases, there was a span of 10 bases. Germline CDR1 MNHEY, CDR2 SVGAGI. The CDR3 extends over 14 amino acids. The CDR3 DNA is TGTGCCAGCAGTTACTTGGGGGCCGAAAACACCATATATTTT. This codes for CASSYLGAENTIYF.

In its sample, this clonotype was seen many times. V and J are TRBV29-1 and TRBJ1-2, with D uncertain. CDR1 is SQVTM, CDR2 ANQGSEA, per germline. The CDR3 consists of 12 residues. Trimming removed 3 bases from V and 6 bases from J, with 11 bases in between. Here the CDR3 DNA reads TGCAGCGTTGACCGGAGACAACATGGCTACACCTTC. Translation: CSVDRRQHGYTF.

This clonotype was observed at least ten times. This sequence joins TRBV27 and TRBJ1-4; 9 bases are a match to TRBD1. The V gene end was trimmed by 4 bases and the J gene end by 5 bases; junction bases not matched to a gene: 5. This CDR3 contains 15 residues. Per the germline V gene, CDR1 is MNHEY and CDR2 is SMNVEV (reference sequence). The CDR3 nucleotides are TGTGCCAGCAGTTACGTGGGACAGGGAAATGAAAAACTGTTTTTT. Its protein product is CASSYVGQGNEKLFF.

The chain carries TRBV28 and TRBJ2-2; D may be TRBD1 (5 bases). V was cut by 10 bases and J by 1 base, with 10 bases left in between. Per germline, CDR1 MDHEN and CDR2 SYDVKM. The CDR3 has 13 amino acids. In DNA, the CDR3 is TGTGCCACAGGACAATGGAACACCGGGGAGCTGTTTTTT. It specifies CATGQWNTGELFF.

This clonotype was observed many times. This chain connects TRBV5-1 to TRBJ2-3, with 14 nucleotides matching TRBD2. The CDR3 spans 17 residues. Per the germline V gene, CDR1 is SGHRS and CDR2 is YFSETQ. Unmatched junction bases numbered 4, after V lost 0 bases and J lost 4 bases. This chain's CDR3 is CASSLEGTSGGPDTQYF. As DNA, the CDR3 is TGCGCCAGCAGCTTGGAGGGGACTAGCGGGGGACCAGATACGCAGTATTTT.

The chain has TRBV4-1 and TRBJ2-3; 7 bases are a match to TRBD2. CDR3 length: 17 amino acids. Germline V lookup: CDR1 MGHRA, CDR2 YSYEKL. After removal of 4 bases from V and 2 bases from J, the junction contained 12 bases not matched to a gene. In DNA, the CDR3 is TGCGCCAGCAGCCCTGTGGCTAGCGGAGTCCTCACAGATACGCAGTATTTT. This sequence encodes CASSPVASGVLTDTQYF.